Described below is a single T cell receptor (beta chain) sequence and its context. Its antigen is unknown. Base qualities are missing; no much larger clone stands one base away. This entry comes from a study of PD-L1 blockade in urothelial cancer (dated by TCRdb to about 2017). For the study in its entirety: Therapy was started at some point between 2014 and 2016 for all patients, and atezolizumab 1,200 mg was administered intravenously every 3 weeks. About 85% of the 29 patients were males with bladder-origin urothelial cancer, and about 65% of the 29 reported a prior smoking history. An ECOG performance status of 0 or 1 was recorded for the patients, and 0 to 3 prior chemotherapy regimens had been received by the patients. Blood samples were analyzed 3 weeks after the start of treatment (second dose) and 6 weeks after the start of treatment. A median of around 150,000 T cells and roughly 80,000 unique TCRs was obtained from blood samples, and a median clonality of 0.080 was observed. The study was an exploratory multi-omic analysis of somatic, immune and clinical correlates of response to PD-L1 blockade with atezolizumab in urothelial cancer. TCR sequencing covered pretreatment tumor samples and matched, serially collected peripheral blood taken before and after atezolizumab treatment. Durable clinical benefit was defined as progression-free survival longer than 6 months, and TCR features were also tested against progression-free and overall survival. In the same patients, pretreatment tumors underwent whole exome sequencing and RNA sequencing in addition to TCR sequencing. Durable clinical benefit was achieved by nine patients but not by the remaining 20. Some 30 patients had pretreatment blood TCR-seq, around 25 had at least one posttreatment blood collection, and around 25 had tumor TCR-seq.

Synthetic TCR analog templates were spiked into each PCR to estimate absolute template abundance from read counts. The immunoSEQ assay was used to amplify TCRbeta CDR3 regions from genomic DNA with bias-controlled V and J gene primers. Sequencing of rearranged TCRbeta segments was done at approximately 20X coverage. As for how the authors treated the data: Clustering was used to correct sequencing errors, and CDR3s were annotated against IMGT so that V, D and J genes could be assigned. Only productive TCRbeta rearrangements were used in downstream analyses, excluding out-of-frame or stop-codon sequences. Clonality was calculated as one minus the Shannon entropy normalized by the log of the number of unique productive sequences. Clones differing between time points or between blood and tumor were identified by Fisher's exact test with Benjamini-Hochberg correction at adjusted p below 0.01. TCRdb holds this immuneACCESS table with in-frame rearrangements only. Some clones are missing; in checked studies, unresolved V genes explain under half, and the rest has no known cause. V, J and clone size derive from that table, while D and trimming were established from the DNA sequence. The sample profile shows 48,000 or so clones; approximately 80% of them were found once. The ten top clones hold over 8.5% of the sample.

Trimmed from V: 3 bases; trimmed from J: 2 bases; junction bases lacking a gene match: 10. Reading the germline V gene (reference sequence) gives CDR1 MNHEY and CDR2 SMNVEV. Including cysteine and phenylalanine, the CDR3 has 17 amino acids. Only CDR3 DNA remains: 51 bases, in frame from the first base. This sample's time point label indicates: peripheral blood 6 weeks after treatment start. A total of roughly 31 patients with locally advanced or metastatic urothelial carcinoma, treated at Memorial Sloan Kettering on a trial protocol, made up the cohort. Peripheral blood mononuclear cells were collected pretreatment and during treatment, with between 1 and 8 total time points per patient. The Qiagen DNeasy Blood extraction kit was used to purify genomic DNA from total PBMCs and from tumor samples. Collected pretreatment and during treatment, PBMCs were isolated and stored as previously described. The study at large found these results: Patients with durable benefit showed greater expansion of tumor-associated TCR clones in peripheral blood 3 weeks after starting treatment (n of about 20, p = 0.022). Small sample size (n ≈ 30) and many exploratory analyses mean the results are intended to be hypothesis-generating. Improved progression-free and overall survival was associated with having pretreatment peripheral blood TCR clonality below the median.

This sequence originates from a man between 65 and 79 years old with urothelial cancer. This sample comprised PBMCs, obtained around atezolizumab (anti-PD-L1) treatment. The receptor chain draws on TRBV27 and TRBJ2-1, with TRBD2 matching 7 junction bases. CDR3 protein: CASSFSAGEATYNEQFF. The DNA is as follows: TGTGCCAGCAGTTTTTCCGCGGGGGAGGCCACCTACAATGAGCAGTTCTTC.